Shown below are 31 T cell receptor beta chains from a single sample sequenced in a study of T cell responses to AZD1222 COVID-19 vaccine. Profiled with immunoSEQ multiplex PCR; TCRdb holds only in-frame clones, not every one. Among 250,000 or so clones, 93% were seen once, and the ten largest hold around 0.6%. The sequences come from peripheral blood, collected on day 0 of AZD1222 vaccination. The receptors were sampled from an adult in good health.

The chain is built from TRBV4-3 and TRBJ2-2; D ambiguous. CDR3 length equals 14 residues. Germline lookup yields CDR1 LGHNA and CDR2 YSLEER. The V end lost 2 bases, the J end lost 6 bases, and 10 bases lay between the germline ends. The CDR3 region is CASSQLANSGELFF. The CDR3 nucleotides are TGCGCCAGCAGCCAACTGGCAAACTCCGGGGAGCTGTTTTTT.

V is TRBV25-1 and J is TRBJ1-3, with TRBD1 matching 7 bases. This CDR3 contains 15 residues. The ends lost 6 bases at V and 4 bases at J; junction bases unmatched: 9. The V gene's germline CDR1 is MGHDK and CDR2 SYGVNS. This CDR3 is CASSSTGKKGNTIYF. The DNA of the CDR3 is TGTGCCAGCAGCTCGACAGGGAAAAAAGGAAACACCATATATTTT.

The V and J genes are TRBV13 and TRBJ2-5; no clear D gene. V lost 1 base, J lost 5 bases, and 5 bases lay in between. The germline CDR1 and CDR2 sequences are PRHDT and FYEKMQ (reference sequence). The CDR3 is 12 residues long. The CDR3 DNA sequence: TGTGCCAGCAGCTTAGACGGTGAGACCCAGTACTTC. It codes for CASSLDGETQYF.

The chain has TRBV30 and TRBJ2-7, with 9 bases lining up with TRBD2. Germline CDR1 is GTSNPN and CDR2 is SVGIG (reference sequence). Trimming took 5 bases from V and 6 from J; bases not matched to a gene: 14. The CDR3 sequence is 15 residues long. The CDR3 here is CAWSRAAGGPIEQYF. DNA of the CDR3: TGTGCCTGGTCTCGGGCGGCGGGAGGGCCCATCGAGCAGTACTTC.

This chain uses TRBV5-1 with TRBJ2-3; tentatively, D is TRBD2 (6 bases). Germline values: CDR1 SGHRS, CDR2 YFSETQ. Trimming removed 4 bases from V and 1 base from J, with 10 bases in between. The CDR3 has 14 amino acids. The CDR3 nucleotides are TGCGCCAGCAGCCCGCCGGGGGGCACAGATACGCAGTATTTT. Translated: CASSPPGGTDTQYF.

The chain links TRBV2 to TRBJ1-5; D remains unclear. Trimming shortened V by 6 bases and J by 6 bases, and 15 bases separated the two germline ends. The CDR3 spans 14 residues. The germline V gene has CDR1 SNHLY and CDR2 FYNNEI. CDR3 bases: TGTGCCAGCAGGCCTTCCCCTTCAGGTCAGCCCCAGCATTTT. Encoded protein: CASRPSPSGQPQHF. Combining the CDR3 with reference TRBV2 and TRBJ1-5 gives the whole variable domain EPEVTQTPSHQVTQMGQEVILRCVPISNHLYFYWYRQILGQKVEFLVSFYNNEISEKSEIFDDQFSVERPDGSNFTLKIRSTKLEDSAMYFCASRPSPSGQPQHFGDGTRLSIL.

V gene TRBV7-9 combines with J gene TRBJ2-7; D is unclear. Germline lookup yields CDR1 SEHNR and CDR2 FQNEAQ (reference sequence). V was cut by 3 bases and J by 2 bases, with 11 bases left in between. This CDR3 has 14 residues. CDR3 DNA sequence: TGTGCCAGCAGCTTCTCTGTGGAGCCCTACGAGCAGTACTTC. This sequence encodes CASSFSVEPYEQYF.

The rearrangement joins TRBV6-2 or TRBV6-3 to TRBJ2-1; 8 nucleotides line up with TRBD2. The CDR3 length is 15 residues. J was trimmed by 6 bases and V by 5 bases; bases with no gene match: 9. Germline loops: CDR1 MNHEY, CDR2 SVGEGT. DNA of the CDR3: TGTGCCAGCAGTAGAGACGGGAGGGTGCGCAATGAGCAGTTCTTC. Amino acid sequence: CASSRDGRVRNEQFF.

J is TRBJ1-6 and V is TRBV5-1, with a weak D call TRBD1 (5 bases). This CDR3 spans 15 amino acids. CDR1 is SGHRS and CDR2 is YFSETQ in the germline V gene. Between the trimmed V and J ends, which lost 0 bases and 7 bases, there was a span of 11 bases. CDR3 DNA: TGCGCCAGCAGCTTGGATGGGGGGGGGAATTCACCCCTCCACTTT. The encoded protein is CASSLDGGGNSPLHF.

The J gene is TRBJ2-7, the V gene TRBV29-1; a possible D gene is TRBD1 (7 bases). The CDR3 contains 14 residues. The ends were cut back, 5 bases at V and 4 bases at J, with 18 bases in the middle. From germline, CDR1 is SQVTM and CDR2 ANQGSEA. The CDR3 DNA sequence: TGCAGCGTTACCTCCCCAGGGGGGCTTTACGAGCAGTACTTC. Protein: CSVTSPGGLYEQYF.

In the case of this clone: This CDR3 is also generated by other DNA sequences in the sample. The CDR3 is CASSLDRVETQYF. CDR3 DNA sequence: TGTGCCAGCAGCTTGGACAGGGTCGAGACCCAGTACTTC. The chain couples TRBV7-8 to TRBJ2-5; 8 bases map to TRBD1. The germline V gene encodes CDR1 SGHVS and CDR2 FQNEAQ. V lost 3 bases, J lost 5 bases, and 2 bases stayed unmatched. This CDR3 comprises 13 residues.

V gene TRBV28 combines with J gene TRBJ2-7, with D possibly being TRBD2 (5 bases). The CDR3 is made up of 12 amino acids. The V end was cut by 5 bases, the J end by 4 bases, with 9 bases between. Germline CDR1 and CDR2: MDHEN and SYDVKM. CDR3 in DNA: TGTGCCAGCAGTCGTCGGGGTTACGAGCAGTACTTC. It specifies CASSRRGYEQYF.

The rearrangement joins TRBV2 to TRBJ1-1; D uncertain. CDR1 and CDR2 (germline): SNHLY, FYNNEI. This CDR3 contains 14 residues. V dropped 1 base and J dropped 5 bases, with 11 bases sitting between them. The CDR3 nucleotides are TGTGCCAGCAGTGAAGGTTTACTGCTAACTGAAGCTTTCTTT. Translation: CASSEGLLLTEAFF.

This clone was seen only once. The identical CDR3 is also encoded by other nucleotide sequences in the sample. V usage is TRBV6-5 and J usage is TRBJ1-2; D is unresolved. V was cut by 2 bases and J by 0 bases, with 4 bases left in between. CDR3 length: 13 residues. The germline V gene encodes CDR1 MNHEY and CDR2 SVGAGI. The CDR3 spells CASSYRANYGYTF. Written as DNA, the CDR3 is TGTGCCAGCAGTTACAGAGCTAACTATGGCTACACCTTC.

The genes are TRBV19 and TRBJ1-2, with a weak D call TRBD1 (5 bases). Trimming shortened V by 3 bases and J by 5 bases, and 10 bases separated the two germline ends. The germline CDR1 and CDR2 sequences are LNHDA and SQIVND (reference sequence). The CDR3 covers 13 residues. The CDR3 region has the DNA TGTGCCAGTAGTATCGGGACGGAGTATGGCTACACCTTC. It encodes CASSIGTEYGYTF.

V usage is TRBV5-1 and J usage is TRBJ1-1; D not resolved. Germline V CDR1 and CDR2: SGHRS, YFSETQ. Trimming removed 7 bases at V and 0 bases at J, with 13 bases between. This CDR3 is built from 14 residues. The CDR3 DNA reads TGCGCCAGCCGTTTAAGTGCTATGAACACTGAAGCTTTCTTT. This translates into CASRLSAMNTEAFF. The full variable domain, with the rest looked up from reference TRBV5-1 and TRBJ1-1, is KAGVTQTPRYLIKTRGQQVTLSCSPISGHRSVSWYQQTPGQGLQFLFEYFSETQRNKGNFPGRFSGRQFSNSRSEMNVSTLELGDSALYLCASRLSAMNTEAFFGQGTRLTVV.

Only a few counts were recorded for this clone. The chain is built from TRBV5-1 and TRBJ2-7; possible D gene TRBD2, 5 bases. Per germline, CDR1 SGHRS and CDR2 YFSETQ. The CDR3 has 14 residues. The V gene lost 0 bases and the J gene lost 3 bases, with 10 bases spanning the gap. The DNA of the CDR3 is TGCGCCAGCAGCTTGGGGGGAGAGGTCTACGAGCAGTACTTC. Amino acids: CASSLGGEVYEQYF.

The CDR3 DNA reads as TGTGCCAGTAGTCCTCTGGACAGGGGGGGTGAAGCTTTCTTT. Protein: CASSPLDRGGEAFF. V is TRBV19 and J is TRBJ1-1, with 10 bases aligning to TRBD1. Germline assignment: CDR1 LNHDA and CDR2 SQIVND (reference sequence). V gave up 5 bases and J gave up 7 bases; unmatched junction bases: 7. The length of the CDR3 is 14 residues.

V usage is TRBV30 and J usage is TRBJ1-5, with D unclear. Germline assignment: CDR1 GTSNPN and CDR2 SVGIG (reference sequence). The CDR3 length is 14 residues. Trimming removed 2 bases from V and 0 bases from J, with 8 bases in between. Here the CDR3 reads CAWSMGNSNQPQHF. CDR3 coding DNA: TGTGCCTGGAGTATGGGAAATAGCAATCAGCCCCAGCATTTT.

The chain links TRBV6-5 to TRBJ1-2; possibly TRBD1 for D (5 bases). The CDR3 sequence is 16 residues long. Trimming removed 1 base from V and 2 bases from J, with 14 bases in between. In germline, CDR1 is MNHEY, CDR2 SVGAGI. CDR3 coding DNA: TGTGCCAGCAGTTACTGGCCCGGTGAGGGGAACTATGGCTACACCTTC. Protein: CASSYWPGEGNYGYTF.

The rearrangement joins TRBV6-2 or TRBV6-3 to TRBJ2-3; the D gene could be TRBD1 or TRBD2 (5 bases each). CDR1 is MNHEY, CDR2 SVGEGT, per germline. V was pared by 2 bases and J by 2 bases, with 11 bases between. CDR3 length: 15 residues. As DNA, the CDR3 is TGTGCCAGCAGTTACCCGCCCGGGACCACAGATACGCAGTATTTT. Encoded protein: CASSYPPGTTDTQYF.

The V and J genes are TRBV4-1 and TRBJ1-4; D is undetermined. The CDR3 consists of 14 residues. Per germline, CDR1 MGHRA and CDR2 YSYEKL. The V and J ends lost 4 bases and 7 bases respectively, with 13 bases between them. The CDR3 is CASSRIPWGEKLFF. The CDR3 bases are TGCGCCAGCAGCCGCATCCCGTGGGGTGAAAAACTGTTTTTT.

The CDR3: CATSGTSGGNNEQFF. CDR3 bases: TGTGCCACCTCTGGGACTAGCGGGGGTAACAATGAGCAGTTCTTC. The chain joins TRBV11-2 to TRBJ2-1; TRBD2 matches 14 bases. CDR3 length equals 15 residues. V was clipped by 10 bases and J by 5 bases; unmatched bases: 7. In germline, CDR1 is SGHAT, CDR2 FQNNGV.

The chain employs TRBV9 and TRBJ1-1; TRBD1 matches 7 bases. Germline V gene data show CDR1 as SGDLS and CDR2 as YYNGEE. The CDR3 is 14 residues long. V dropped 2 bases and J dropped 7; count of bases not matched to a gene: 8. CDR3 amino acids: CASSVGVGDSEAFF. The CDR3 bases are TGTGCCAGCAGCGTTGGGGTAGGGGACAGTGAAGCTTTCTTT. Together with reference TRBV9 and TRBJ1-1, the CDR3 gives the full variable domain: DSGVTQTPKHLITATGQRVTLRCSPRSGDLSVYWYQQSLDQGLQFLIQYYNGEERAKGNILERFSAQQFPDLHSELNLSSLELGDSALYFCASSVGVGDSEAFFGQGTRLTVV.

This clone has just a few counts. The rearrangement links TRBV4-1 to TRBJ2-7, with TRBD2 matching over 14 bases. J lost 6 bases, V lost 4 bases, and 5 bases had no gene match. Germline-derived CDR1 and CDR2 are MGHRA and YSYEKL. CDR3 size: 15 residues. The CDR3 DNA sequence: TGCGCCAGCAGCCCGGGACTAGCGGGAGTAGGCGAGCAGTACTTC. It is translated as CASSPGLAGVGEQYF.

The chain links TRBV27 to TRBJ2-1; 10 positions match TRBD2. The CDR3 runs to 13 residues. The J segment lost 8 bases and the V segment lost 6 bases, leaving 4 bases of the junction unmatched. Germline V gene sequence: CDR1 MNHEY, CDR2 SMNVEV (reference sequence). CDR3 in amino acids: CASRPSGSDEQFF. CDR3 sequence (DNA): TGTGCCAGCAGACCTAGCGGGAGCGATGAGCAGTTCTTC.

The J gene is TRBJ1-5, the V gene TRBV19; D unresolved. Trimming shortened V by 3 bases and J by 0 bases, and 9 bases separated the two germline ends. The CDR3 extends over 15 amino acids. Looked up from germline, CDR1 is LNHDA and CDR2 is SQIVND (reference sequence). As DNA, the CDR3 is TGTGCCAGTAGTATTGCAGATTATAGCAATCAGCCCCAGCATTTT. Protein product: CASSIADYSNQPQHF. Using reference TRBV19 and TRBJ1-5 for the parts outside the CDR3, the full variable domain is DGGITQSPKYLFRKEGQNVTLSCEQNLNHDAMYWYRQDPGQGLRLIYYSQIVNDFQKGDIAEGYSVSREKKESFPLTVTSAQKNPTAFYLCASSIADYSNQPQHFGDGTRLSIL.

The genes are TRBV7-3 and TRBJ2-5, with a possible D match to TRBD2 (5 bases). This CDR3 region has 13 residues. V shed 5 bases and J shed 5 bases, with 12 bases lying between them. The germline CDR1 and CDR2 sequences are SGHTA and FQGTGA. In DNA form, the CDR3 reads TGTGCCAGCAGCCCTACTCCGGGGGAGACCCAGTACTTC. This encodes CASSPTPGETQYF.

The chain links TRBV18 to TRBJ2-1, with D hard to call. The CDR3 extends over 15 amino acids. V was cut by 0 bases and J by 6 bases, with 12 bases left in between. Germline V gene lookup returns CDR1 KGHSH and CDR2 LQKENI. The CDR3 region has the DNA TGTGCCAGCTCACCACCTGGCGGCGGATTCAATGAGCAGTTCTTC. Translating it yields CASSPPGGGFNEQFF. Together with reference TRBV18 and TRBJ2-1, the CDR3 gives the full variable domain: NAGVMQNPRHLVRRRGQEARLRCSPMKGHSHVYWYRQLPEEGLKFMVYLQKENIIDESGMPKERFSAEFPKEGPSILRIQQVVRGDSAAYFCASSPPGGGFNEQFFGPGTRLTVL.

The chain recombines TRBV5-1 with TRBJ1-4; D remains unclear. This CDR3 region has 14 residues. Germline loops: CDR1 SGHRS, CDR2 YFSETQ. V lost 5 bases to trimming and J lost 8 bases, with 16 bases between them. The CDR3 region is CASSMEFLQEKLFF. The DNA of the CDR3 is TGCGCCAGCAGTATGGAATTCCTTCAGGAAAAACTGTTTTTT.

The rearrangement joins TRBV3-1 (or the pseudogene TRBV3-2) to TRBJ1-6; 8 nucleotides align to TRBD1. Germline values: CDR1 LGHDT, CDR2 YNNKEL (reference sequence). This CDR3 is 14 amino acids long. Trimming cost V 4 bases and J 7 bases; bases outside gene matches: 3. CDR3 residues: CASSRTGSNSPLHF. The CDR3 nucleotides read TGTGCCAGCAGCCGGACAGGGTCGAATTCACCCCTCCACTTT.